This T cell receptor (beta chain) was sequenced for a study of blood T cells in healthy people across ages. Findings and limits, study-wide: The study found TCR beta diversity correlated strongly with naive T cell percentage.

PCR was performed a second time for roughly 7 to 11 cycles using a sample-barcoded 5' primer and a J-beta primer mix. Each cDNA molecule received a tag from a template-switch adaptor that had 12 random nucleotides. In TCRdb, the 5' RACE reads were re-called with MiXCR into one record per CDR3 protein. The data show more than 700,000 distinct CDR3 sequences, around 50% seen once. On this clonotype itself: Its antigen is still unknown.

Each donor supplied approximately 10 milliliters of peripheral blood. Isolating PBMCs gave at least 6 million of these cells per sample. The specimen was blood. The source of this sequence is an elderly man in good health.

CDR3 amino acids: CASSVESGRINEQYF. CDR3 coding DNA: TGTGCCAGCAGCGTCGAAAGCGGGAGGATCAATGAGCAGTACTTC. This chain connects TRBV7-2 to TRBJ2-1; 9 nucleotides align to TRBD2. Near its end, the DNA agrees better with TRBJ2-7, so the J call may be wrong. Germline CDR1 reads SGHTA; CDR2 reads FQGNSA. The CDR3 contains 15 residues.